The clone carrying this T cell receptor beta chain was seen more than once but under ten times. Other DNA sequences within the sample encode an identical CDR3. The sample belongs to a study of beta chain features in type 1 diabetes. The CDR3 extends over 11 amino acids. Trimming pared 1 base from V and 9 bases from J, leaving 6 bases between. The germline V gene has CDR1 SGHAT and CDR2 FQNNGV. cDNA synthesis used the whole RNA isolate, giving expressed TCRB sequences. Produced via immunoSEQ multiplex PCR; TCRdb's table is partial and in-frame only. The table lists around 320,000 clones, approximately 14% of them singletons, with 6.7% in the top ten.

This receptor was obtained from a man between 25 and 39 years old in good health. The V call is TRBV11-2, the J call TRBJ1-1; D gene unclear. Input material: central memory CD4+ T cells from blood. The CDR3 coding sequence is TGTGCCAGCAGCTTAGTGGTCAAAGCTTTCTTT. Translated: CASSLVVKAFF.